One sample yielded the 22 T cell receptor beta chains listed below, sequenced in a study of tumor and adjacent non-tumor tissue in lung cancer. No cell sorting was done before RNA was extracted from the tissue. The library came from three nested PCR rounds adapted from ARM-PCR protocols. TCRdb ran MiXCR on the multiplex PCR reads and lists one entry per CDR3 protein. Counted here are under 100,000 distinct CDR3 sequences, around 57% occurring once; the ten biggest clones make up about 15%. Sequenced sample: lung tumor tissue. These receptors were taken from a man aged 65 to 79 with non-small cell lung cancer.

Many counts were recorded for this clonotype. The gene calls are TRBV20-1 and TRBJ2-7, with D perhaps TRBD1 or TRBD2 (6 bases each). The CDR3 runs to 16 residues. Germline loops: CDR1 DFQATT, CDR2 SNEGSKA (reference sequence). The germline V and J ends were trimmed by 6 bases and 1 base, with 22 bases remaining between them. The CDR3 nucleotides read TGCAGTGCCAGCCACGCTCGGGGGCGCGGATCCTACGAGCAGTACTTC. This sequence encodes CSASHARGRGSYEQYF.

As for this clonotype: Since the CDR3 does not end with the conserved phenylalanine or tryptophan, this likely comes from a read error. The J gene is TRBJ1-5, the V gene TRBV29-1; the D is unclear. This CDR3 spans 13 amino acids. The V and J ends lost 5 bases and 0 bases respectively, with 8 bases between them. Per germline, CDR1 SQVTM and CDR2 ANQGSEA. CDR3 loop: CSVSPASNQPQHV. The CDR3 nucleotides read TGCAGCGTTAGTCCGGCTAGCAATCAGCCCCAGCATGTC.

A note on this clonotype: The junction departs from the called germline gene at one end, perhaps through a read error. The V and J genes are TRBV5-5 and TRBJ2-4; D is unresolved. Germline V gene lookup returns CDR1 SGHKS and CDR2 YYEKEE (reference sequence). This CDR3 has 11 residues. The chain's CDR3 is CASSTGNIRYF. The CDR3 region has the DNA TGTGCCAGCAGCACTGGTAACATTCGGTACTTC.

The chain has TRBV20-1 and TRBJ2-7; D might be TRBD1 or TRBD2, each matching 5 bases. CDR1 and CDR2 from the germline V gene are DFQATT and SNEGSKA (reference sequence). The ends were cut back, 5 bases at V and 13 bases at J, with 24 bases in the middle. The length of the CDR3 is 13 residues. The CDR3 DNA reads TGCAGTGCTGCCGACGGGGCCCGCTACGAGCTCTACTTC. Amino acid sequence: CSAADGARYELYF.

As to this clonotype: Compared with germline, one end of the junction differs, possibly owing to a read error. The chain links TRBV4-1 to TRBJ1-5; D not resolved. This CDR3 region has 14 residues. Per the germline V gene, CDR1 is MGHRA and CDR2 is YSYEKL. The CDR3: CASSQAGSNQLQHF. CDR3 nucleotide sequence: TGCGCCAGCAGCCAAGCAGGAAGCAATCAGCTCCAGCATTTT.

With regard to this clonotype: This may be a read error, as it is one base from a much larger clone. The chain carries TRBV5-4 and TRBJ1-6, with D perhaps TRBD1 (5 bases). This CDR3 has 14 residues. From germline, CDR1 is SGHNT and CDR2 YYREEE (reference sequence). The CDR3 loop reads CASTLRGGNPPLHF. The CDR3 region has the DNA TGTGCCAGCACCTTGAGGGGCGGGAATCCACCCCTCCACTTT. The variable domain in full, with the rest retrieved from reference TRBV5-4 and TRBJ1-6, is ETGVTQSPTHLIKTRGQQVTLRCSSQSGHNTVSWYQQALGQGPQFIFQYYREEENGRGNFPPRFSGLQFPNYSSELNVNALELDDSALYLCASTLRGGNPPLHFGNGTRLTVT.

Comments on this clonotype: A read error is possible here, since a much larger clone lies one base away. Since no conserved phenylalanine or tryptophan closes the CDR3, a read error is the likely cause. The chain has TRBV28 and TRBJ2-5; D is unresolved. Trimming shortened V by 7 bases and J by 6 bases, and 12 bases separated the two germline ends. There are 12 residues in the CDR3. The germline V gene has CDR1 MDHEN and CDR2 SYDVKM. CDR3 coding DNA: TGTGCCAGCAAACCGACCAGTCAGACCCAGTACCTC. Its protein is CASKPTSQTQYL.

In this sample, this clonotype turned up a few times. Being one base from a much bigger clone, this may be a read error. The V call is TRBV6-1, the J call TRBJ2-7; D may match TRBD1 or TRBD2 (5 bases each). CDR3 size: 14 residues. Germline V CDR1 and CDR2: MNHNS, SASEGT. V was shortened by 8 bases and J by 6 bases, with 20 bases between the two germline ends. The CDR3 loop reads CASAREQGPCEQYF. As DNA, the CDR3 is TGTGCCAGCGCGAGGGAGCAGGGCCCCTGCGAGCAGTACTTC.

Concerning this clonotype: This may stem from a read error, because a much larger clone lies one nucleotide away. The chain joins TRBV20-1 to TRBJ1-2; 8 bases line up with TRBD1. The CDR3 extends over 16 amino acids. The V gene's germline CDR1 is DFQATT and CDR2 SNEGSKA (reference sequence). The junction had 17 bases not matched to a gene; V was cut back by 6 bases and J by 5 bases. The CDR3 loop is CSASTGTGTLRYGYTF. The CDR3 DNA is TGCAGTGCATCCACCGGGACAGGAACCCTCAGGTATGGCTACACCTTC.

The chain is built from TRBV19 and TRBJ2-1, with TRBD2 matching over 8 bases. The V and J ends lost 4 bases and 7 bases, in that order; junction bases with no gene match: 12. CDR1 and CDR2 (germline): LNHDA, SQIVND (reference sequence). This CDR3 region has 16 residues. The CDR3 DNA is TGTGCCAGTAGTAGGGGGGGTGGCGGGAGGAGTAATGAGCAGTTCTTC. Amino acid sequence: CASSRGGGGRSNEQFF. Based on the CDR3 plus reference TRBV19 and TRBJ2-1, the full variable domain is DGGITQSPKYLFRKEGQNVTLSCEQNLNHDAMYWYRQDPGQGLRLIYYSQIVNDFQKGDIAEGYSVSREKKESFPLTVTSAQKNPTAFYLCASSRGGGGRSNEQFFGPGTRLTVL.

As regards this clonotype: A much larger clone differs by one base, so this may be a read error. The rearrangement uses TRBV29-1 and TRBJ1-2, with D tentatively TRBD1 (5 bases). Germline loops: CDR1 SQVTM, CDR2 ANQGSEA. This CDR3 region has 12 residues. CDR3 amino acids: CSVATANYGHTF. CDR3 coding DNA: TGCAGCGTTGCGACAGCGAACTATGGCCACACCTTC.

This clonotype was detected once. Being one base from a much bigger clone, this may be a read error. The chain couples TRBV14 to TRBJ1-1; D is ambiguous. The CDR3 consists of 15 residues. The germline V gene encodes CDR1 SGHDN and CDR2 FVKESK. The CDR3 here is CSSSRLEVKGTEAFF. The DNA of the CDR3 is TGTTCCAGCAGCCGGCTTGAAGTTAAGGGCACTGAAGCTTTCTTT.

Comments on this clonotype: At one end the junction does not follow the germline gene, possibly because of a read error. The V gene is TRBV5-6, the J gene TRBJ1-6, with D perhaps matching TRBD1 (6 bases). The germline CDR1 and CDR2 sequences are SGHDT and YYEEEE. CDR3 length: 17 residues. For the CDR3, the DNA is TGTGTCAGCAGCCGGGGGGGCAGGAGCTCCTATAATTCGCCCCTCCACTTT. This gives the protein CVSSRGGRSSYNSPLHF.

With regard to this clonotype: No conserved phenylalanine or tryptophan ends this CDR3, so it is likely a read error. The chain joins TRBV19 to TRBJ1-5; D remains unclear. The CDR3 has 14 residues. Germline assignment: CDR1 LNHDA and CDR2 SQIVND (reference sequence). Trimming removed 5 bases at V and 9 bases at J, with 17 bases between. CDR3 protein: CASSLRASDRPQHL. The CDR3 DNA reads TGTGCCAGTAGTCTCCGGGCCTCGGATCGGCCCCAGCATCTT.

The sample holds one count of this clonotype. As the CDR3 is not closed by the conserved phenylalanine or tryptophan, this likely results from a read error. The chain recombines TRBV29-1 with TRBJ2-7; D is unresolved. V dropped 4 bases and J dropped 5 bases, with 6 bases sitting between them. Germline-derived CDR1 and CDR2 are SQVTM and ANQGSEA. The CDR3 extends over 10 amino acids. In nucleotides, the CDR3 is TGCAGCGTTGTTTCTAACGAGCAGTACCTC. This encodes CSVVSNEQYL.

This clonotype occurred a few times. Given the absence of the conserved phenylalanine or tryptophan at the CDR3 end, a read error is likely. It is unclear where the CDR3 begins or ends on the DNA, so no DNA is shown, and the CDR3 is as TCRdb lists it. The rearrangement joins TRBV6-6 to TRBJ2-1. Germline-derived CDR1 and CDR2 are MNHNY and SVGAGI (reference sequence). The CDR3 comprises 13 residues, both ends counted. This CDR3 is CATSRSSYNEHFL.

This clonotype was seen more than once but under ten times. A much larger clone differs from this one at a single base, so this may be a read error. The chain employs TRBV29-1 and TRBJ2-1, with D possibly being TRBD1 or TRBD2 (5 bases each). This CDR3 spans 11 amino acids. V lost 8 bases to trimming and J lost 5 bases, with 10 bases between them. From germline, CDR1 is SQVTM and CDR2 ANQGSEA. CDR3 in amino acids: CSTGTDNEQFF. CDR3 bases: TGCAGCACCGGGACCGACAATGAGCAGTTCTTC.

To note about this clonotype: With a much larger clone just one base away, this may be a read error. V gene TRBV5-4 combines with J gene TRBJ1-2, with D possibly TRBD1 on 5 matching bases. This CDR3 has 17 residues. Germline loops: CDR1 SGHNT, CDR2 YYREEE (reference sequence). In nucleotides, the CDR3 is TGTGCCAGCAGCTTGACCGCTCCCGAAGGGGAGTATTATGACTACACCTTC. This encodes CASSLTAPEGEYYDYTF.

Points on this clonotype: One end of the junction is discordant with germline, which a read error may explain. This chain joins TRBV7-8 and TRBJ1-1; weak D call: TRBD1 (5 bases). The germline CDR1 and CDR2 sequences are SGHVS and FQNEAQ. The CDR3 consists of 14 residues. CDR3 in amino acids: CASSIALVGAEAYF. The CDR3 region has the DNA TGTGCCAGCAGCATCGCCCTAGTCGGGGCTGAAGCTTACTTT.

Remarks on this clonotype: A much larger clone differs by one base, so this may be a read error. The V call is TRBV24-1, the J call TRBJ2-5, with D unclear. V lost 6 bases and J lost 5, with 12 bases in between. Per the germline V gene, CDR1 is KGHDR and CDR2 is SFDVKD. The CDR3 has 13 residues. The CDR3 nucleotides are TGTGCCACCAGTCTGACCGCTGACGAGACCCAGTACTTC. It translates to CATSLTADETQYF.

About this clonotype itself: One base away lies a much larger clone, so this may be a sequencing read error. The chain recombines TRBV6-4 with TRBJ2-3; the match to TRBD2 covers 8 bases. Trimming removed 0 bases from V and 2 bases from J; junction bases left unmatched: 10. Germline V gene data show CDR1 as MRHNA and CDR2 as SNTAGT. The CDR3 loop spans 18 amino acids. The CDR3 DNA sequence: TGTGCCAGCAGTGACTCGTTCCCCGCGGGGGGTTACACAGATACGCAGTATTTT. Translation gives CASSDSFPAGGYTDTQYF.

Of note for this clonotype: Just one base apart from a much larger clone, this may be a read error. CDR3 amino acids: CASSLRPVTGNTIYF. The CDR3 nucleotides read TGTGCCAGCAGCTTACGTCCCGTCACTGGAAACACCATATATTTT. The chain employs TRBV7-2 and TRBJ1-3; D is undetermined. Trimming pared 2 bases from V and 2 bases from J, leaving 10 bases between. The CDR3 loop spans 15 amino acids. Germline CDR1 SGHTA, CDR2 FQGNSA.